These 21 T cell receptor beta chains came from one sample sequenced in a study of control samples from healthy donors and cancer patients. Sequencing was performed with immunoSEQ multiplex PCR; in TCRdb, only in-frame clones are kept and a portion is missing. Of under 70,000 clones in the sample, approximately 90% were seen once. The sequenced material came from PBMCs. The receptors were gathered from a woman between 50 and 59 years old with colorectal cancer.

The V and J genes are TRBV28 and TRBJ2-6; D might be TRBD1 or TRBD2, each matching 6 bases. The V and J ends lost 8 bases and 4 bases respectively, with 21 bases between them. CDR3 length: 17 amino acids. The germline V gene has CDR1 MDHEN and CDR2 SYDVKM. The CDR3 DNA is TGTGCCAGCGCCCCTAGGGGGGCCGCCTTCGGGGCCAACGTCCTGACTTTC. This translates into CASAPRGAAFGANVLTF. Full variable domain (remainder filled in from reference TRBV28 and TRBJ2-6): DVKVTQSSRYLVKRTGEKVFLECVQDMDHENMFWYRQDPGLGLRLIYFSYDVKMKEKGDIPEGYSVSREKKERFSLILESASTNQTSMYLCASAPRGAAFGANVLTFGAGSRLTVL.

The gene calls are TRBV12-3 or TRBV12-4 and TRBJ2-7; TRBD1 agrees at 8 bases. V trimming: 5 bases; J trimming: 5 bases; junction bases outside the gene matches: 5. This CDR3 spans 13 amino acids. CDR3 sequence reads: CASSDETGDEQYF. CDR3 DNA sequence: TGTGCCAGCAGTGACGAGACAGGGGACGAGCAGTACTTC.

The chain couples TRBV5-1 to TRBJ1-4; 7 nucleotides match TRBD1. The CDR3 consists of 16 residues. Germline CDR1 and CDR2: SGHRS and YFSETQ. The V segment lost 0 bases and the J segment 0 bases; nucleotides outside the gene matches: 2. As DNA, the CDR3 is TGCGCCAGCAGCTTGGAGGGGGCGGCAACTAATGAAAAACTGTTTTTT. Its protein is CASSLEGAATNEKLFF.

This clone was recorded a few times. J is TRBJ1-1 and V is TRBV6-6, with a tentative D call TRBD1 (5 bases). Trimming stripped 5 bases from V and 1 base from J, with 8 bases between. Germline V gives CDR1 MNHNY, CDR2 SVGAGI (reference sequence). This CDR3 region has 13 residues. CDR3 region: CASSPQGNTEAFF. Written as DNA, the CDR3 is TGTGCCAGCAGTCCCCAGGGGAACACTGAAGCTTTCTTT.

The chain is built from TRBV7-2 and TRBJ2-5, with D possibly TRBD2 on 6 matching bases. Germline CDR1 and CDR2: SGHTA and FQGNSA. V dropped 1 base and J dropped 3 bases, with 9 bases sitting between them. The CDR3 totals 14 residues. CDR3: CASSLDSGEETQYF. CDR3 nucleotide sequence: TGTGCCAGCAGCTTAGATTCGGGGGAAGAGACCCAGTACTTC.

This clone was seen a single time. The chain joins TRBV6-5 to TRBJ1-4; D perhaps matches TRBD1 (5 bases). The V end lost 7 bases, the J end lost 2 bases, and 14 bases lay between the germline ends. The CDR3 is 15 residues long. The germline CDR1 and CDR2 sequences are MNHEY and SVGAGI. The CDR3 DNA is TGTGCCAGCATTCTCGGGGCGTCCACTAATGAAAAACTGTTTTTT. It specifies CASILGASTNEKLFF.

This clone was detected only once. CDR3 DNA sequence: TGCGCCAGCAGAGGACTAGCCTTCCCCACCGGGGAGCTGTTTTTT. Translating it yields CASRGLAFPTGELFF. The chain is built from TRBV5-1 and TRBJ2-2; the match to TRBD2 covers 8 bases. The CDR3 has 15 residues. Germline V CDR1 and CDR2: SGHRS, YFSETQ. Trimming removed 5 bases from V and 4 bases from J; junction bases left unmatched: 7.

The chain employs TRBV13 and TRBJ1-2, with D uncertain. The CDR3 runs 14 residues. Germline lookup yields CDR1 PRHDT and CDR2 FYEKMQ (reference sequence). Trimming pared 9 bases from V and 2 bases from J, leaving 16 bases between. This chain's CDR3 is CARDWADENYGYTF. The CDR3, as DNA: TGTGCCAGGGACTGGGCAGACGAGAACTATGGCTACACCTTC.

The chain is built from TRBV5-1 and TRBJ1-2; TRBD1 might be the D (6 bases). The length of the CDR3 is 14 residues. V was clipped by 4 bases and J by 4 bases, with 14 bases between them. Germline CDR1 and CDR2: SGHRS and YFSETQ. DNA for the CDR3: TGCGCCAGCAGCCCGACCGACAGGTTCTATGGCTACACCTTC. Amino acid sequence: CASSPTDRFYGYTF.

In DNA, the CDR3 is TGTGCCAGCTCACCTCCGGGCCCTGGGACCGTGGGCACTGAAGCTTTCTTT. This translates into CASSPPGPGTVGTEAFF. The chain links TRBV18 to TRBJ1-1; D is perhaps TRBD1 (5 bases). Germline V lookup: CDR1 KGHSH, CDR2 LQKENI. This CDR3 is 17 amino acids long. The germline V and J ends were trimmed by 3 bases and 4 bases, with 21 bases remaining between them.

This chain connects TRBV6-1 to TRBJ2-6; D tentatively fits TRBD1 or TRBD2 (5 bases each). The CDR3 has 16 amino acids. The V end was cut by 3 bases, the J end by 0 bases, with 9 bases between. Germline loops: CDR1 MNHNS, CDR2 SASEGT. Here the CDR3 reads CASSDREPSGANVLTF. CDR3 sequence (DNA): TGTGCCAGCAGTGACAGGGAGCCCTCTGGGGCCAACGTCCTGACTTTC.

This chain joins TRBV11-1 and TRBJ2-7, with 7 bases fitting TRBD1. CDR1 and CDR2 (germline): SGHAT, FQDESV (reference sequence). J gave up 4 bases and V 5 bases, and 8 bases lay outside the gene matches. The CDR3 has 14 amino acids. In nucleotides, the CDR3 is TGTGCCAGCAGCCCCGGGACAGTAAATTACGAGCAGTACTTC. Protein product: CASSPGTVNYEQYF. The entire variable domain, with the rest obtained from reference TRBV11-1 and TRBJ2-7, is as follows: EAEVAQSPRYKITEKSQAVAFWCDPISGHATLYWYRQILGQGPELLVQFQDESVVDDSQLPKDRFSAERLKGVDSTLKIQPAELGDSAMYLCASSPGTVNYEQYFGPGTRLTVT.

CDR3 nucleotide sequence: TGTGCCAGCAGGGTTGGGATCTCGGGCTCCTACGAGCAGTACTTC. Encoded protein: CASRVGISGSYEQYF. This chain connects TRBV6-5 to TRBJ2-7; no reliable D call. V lost 6 bases and J lost 0, with 15 bases in between. This CDR3 spans 15 amino acids. The V gene's germline CDR1 is MNHEY and CDR2 SVGAGI.

The CDR3 region has the DNA TGTGCCAGTATCCTCACATTTACCTTCTACGAGCAGTACTTC. Translated, it gives CASILTFTFYEQYF. This chain links TRBV19 with TRBJ2-7; D is undetermined. This CDR3 comprises 14 residues. Germline CDR1 is LNHDA and CDR2 is SQIVND (reference sequence). Deletions cut 7 bases from V and 3 bases from J, with 16 bases between.

This chain links TRBV7-9 with TRBJ1-2, with TRBD1 matching 7 bases. Germline CDR1 SEHNR, CDR2 FQNEAQ (reference sequence). The ends lost 11 bases at V and 4 bases at J; junction bases unmatched: 16. The CDR3 extends over 15 amino acids. The CDR3 bases are TGTGCCTGCGCCTCCGACAGGGTACAAGGCTATGGCTACACCTTC. Translation gives CACASDRVQGYGYTF.

The chain links TRBV10-1 to TRBJ2-2; possibly TRBD1 for D (5 bases). The germline V and J ends were trimmed by 5 bases and 4 bases, with 14 bases remaining between them. Germline V gene sequence: CDR1 WNHNN, CDR2 SYGVQD (reference sequence). The length of the CDR3 is 15 residues. This CDR3 is CASSTYRIGTGELFF. DNA of the CDR3: TGCGCCAGCAGTACATACAGGATTGGCACCGGGGAGCTGTTTTTT.

As DNA, the CDR3 is TGTGCCAGCAGCGCGGGACAGACCTACGAGCAGTACTTC. Amino acid sequence: CASSAGQTYEQYF. The rearrangement joins TRBV9 to TRBJ2-7, with 7 bases matching TRBD1. With V trimmed by 3 bases and J by 2 bases, 2 bases remained unmatched. Germline CDR1 SGDLS, CDR2 YYNGEE. CDR3 length: 13 amino acids.

V usage is TRBV19 and J usage is TRBJ2-7; 8 bases line up with TRBD1. Germline V CDR1 and CDR2: LNHDA, SQIVND (reference sequence). There are 14 residues in the CDR3. Unmatched junction bases numbered 8, after V lost 4 bases and J lost 6 bases. The CDR3 bases are TGTGCCAGTAGTACAAGGACAGGGCCGGGCGAGCAGTACTTC. Its translation: CASSTRTGPGEQYF.

This clone was seen just once. The chain couples TRBV5-1 to TRBJ2-5, with 13 positions matching TRBD2. Germline CDR1 reads SGHRS; CDR2 reads YFSETQ. The CDR3 contains 15 residues. V lost 3 bases and J lost 1; bases outside the gene matches: 0. CDR3 DNA sequence: TGCGCCAGCAGCTGGACTAGCGGGAGCCAAGAGACCCAGTACTTC. As protein: CASSWTSGSQETQYF.

The chain has TRBV27 and TRBJ1-1, with D possibly matching TRBD1 (5 bases). CDR1 MNHEY and CDR2 SMNVEV come from the germline V gene (reference sequence). There are 17 residues in the CDR3. Trimming removed 0 bases from V and 4 bases from J, with 18 bases in between. The CDR3 loop is CASSLSIRDRVATEAFF. The CDR3 DNA follows: TGTGCCAGCAGTTTATCGATTCGGGACCGGGTGGCCACTGAAGCTTTCTTT.

The chain employs TRBV3-1 (or the pseudogene TRBV3-2) and TRBJ1-2, with 7 positions matching TRBD1. The CDR3 has 15 residues. Unmatched junction bases numbered 7, after V lost 4 bases and J lost 2 bases. CDR1 is LGHDT, CDR2 YNNKEL, per germline (reference sequence). This CDR3 reads CASSPQGGGNYGYTF. The CDR3 coding sequence is TGTGCCAGCAGCCCTCAGGGGGGAGGGAACTATGGCTACACCTTC.